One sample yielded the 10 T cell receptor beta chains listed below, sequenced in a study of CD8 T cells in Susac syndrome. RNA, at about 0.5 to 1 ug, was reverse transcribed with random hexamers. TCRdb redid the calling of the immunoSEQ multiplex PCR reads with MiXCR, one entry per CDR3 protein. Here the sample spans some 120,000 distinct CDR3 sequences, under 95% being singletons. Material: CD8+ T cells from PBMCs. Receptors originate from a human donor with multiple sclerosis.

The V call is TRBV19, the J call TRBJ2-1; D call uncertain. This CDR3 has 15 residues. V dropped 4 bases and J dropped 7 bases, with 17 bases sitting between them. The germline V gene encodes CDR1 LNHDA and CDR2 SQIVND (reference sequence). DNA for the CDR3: TGTGCCAGTAGTACCGACCCGGGTCTTACTAATGAGCAGTTCTTC. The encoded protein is CASSTDPGLTNEQFF. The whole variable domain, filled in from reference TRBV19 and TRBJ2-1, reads DGGITQSPKYLFRKEGQNVTLSCEQNLNHDAMYWYRQDPGQGLRLIYYSQIVNDFQKGDIAEGYSVSREKKESFPLTVTSAQKNPTAFYLCASSTDPGLTNEQFFGPGTRLTVL.

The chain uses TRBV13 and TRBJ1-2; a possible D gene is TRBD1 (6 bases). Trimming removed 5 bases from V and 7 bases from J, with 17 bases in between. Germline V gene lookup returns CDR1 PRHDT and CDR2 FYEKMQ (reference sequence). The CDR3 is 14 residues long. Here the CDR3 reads CASSPRTAPGGYTF. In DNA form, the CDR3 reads TGTGCCAGCAGCCCCCGGACAGCCCCGGGTGGCTACACCTTC.

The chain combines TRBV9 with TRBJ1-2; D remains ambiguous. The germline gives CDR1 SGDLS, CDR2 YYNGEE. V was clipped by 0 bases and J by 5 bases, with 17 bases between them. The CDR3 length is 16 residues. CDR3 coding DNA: TGTGCCAGCAGCGTAGCCCAGAGTTGGTCCGCATATGGCTACACCTTC. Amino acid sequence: CASSVAQSWSAYGYTF.

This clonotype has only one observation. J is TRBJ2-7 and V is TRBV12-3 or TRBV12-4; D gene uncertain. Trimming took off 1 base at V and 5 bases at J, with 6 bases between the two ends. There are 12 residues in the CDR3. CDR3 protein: CASSLGWDEQYF. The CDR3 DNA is TGTGCCAGCAGTTTAGGTTGGGACGAGCAGTACTTC.

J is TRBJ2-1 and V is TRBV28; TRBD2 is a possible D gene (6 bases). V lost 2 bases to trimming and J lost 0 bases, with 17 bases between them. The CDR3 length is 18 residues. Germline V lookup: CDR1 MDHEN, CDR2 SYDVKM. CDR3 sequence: CASSLGVLATYSYNEQFF. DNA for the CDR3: TGTGCCAGCAGTTTAGGGGTCCTAGCGACTTACTCCTACAATGAGCAGTTCTTC.

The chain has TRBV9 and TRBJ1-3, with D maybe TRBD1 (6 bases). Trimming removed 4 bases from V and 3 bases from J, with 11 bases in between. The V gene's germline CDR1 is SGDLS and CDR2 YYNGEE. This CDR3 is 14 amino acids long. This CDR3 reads CASSPTGIGNTIYF. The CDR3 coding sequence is TGTGCCAGCAGCCCAACAGGGATTGGAAACACCATATATTTT.

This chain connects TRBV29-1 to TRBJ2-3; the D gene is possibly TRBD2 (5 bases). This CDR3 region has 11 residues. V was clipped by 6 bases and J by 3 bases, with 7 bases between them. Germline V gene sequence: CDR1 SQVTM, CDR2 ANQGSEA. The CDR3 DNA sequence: TGCAGCGTCCGAGGGACAGATACGCAGTATTTT. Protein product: CSVRGTDTQYF.

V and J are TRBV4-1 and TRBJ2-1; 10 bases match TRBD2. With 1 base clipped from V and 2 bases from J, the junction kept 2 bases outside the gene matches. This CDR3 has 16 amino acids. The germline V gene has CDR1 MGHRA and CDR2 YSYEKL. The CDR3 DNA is TGCGCCAGCAGCCAAGCTAGCGGGAGAACCTACAATGAGCAGTTCTTC. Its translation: CASSQASGRTYNEQFF.

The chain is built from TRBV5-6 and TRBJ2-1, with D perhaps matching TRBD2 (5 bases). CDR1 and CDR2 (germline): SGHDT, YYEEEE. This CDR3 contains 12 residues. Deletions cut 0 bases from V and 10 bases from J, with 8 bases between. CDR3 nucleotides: TGTGCCAGCAGCTTGGCCGAGGGAGAGCAGTTCTTC. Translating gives CASSLAEGEQFF.

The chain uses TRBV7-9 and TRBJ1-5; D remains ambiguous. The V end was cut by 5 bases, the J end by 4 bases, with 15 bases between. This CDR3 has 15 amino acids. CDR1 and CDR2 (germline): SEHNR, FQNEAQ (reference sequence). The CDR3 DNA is TGTGCCAGCAGCAGCGGGCCTGGGGAAAATCAGCCCCAGCATTTT. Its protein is CASSSGPGENQPQHF.